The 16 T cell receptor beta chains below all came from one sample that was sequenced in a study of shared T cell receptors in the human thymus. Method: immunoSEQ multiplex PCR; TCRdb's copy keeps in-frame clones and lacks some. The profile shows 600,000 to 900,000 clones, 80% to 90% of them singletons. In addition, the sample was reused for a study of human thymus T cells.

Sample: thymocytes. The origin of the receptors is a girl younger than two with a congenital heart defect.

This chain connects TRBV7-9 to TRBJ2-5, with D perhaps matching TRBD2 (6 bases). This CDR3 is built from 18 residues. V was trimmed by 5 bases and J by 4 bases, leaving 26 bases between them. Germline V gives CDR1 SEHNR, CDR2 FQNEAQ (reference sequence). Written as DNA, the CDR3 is TGTGCCAGCAGCCCCCGACCCGTGGAGGGCCGAATAGTAGAGACCCAGTACTTC. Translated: CASSPRPVEGRIVETQYF.

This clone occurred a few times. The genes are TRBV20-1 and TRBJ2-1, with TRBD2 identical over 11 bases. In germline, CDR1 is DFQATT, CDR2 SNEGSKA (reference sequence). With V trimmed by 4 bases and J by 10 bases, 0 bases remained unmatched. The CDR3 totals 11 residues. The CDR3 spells CSATSGGEQFF. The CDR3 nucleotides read TGCAGTGCTACTAGCGGGGGGGAGCAGTTCTTC.

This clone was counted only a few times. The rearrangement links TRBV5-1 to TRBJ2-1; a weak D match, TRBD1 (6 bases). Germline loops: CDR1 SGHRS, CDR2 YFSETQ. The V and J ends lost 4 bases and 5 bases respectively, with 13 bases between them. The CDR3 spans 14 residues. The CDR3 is CASSQQGKHNEQFF. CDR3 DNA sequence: TGCGCCAGCAGCCAACAGGGTAAGCACAATGAGCAGTTCTTC.

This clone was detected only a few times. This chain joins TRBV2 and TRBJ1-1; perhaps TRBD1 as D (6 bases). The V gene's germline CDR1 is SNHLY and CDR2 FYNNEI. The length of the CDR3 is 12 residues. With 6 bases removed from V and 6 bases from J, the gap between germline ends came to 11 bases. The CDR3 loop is CASRGGRSEAFF. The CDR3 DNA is TGTGCCAGCAGAGGGGGTCGGTCTGAAGCTTTCTTT.

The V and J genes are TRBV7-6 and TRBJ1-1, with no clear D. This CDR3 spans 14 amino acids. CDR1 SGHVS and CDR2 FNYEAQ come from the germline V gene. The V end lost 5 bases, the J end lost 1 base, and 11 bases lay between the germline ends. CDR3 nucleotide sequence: TGTGCCAGCAGCCCGTTACGAGGGAACACTGAAGCTTTCTTT. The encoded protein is CASSPLRGNTEAFF.

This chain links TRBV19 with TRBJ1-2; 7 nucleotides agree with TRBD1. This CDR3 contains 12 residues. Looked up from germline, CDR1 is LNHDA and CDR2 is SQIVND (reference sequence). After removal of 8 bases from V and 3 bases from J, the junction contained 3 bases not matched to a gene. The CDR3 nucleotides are TGTGCCAGTGCTGACAGGGACTATGGCTACACCTTC. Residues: CASADRDYGYTF.

The CDR3 DNA reads TGCGCCAGCAGCCAACATTATAGGGGATCCTATAATTCACCCCTCCACTTT. Residues: CASSQHYRGSYNSPLHF. The V and J genes are TRBV4-1 and TRBJ1-6; maybe TRBD1 (5 bases). The V gene's germline CDR1 is MGHRA and CDR2 YSYEKL. The CDR3 spans 17 residues. V was shortened by 2 bases and J by 1 base, with 12 bases between the two germline ends.

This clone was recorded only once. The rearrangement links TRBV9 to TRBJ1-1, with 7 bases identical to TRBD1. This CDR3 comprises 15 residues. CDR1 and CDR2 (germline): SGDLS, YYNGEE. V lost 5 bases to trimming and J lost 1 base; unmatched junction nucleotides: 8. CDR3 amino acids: CASRNRTGKNTEAFF. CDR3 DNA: TGTGCCAGCAGGAACAGGACAGGAAAGAACACTGAAGCTTTCTTT.

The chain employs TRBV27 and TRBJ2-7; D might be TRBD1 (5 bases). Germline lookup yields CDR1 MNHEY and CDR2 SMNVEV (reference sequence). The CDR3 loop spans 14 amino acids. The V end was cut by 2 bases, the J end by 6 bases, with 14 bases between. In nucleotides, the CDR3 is TGTGCCAGCAGTTTAAGGGGTAGGGGTTGCGAGCAGTACTTC. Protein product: CASSLRGRGCEQYF.

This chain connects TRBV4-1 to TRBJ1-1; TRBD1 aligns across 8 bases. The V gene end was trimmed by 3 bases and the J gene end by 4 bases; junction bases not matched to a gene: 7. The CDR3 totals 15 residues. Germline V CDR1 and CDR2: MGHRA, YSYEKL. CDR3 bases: TGCGCCAGCAGCCACATGACAGGGGTGGGCACTGAAGCTTTCTTT. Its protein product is CASSHMTGVGTEAFF.

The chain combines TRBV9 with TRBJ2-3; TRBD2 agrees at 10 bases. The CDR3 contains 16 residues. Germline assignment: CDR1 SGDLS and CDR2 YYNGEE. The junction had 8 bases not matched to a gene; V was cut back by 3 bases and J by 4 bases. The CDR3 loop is CASSGKRGGQSDTQYF. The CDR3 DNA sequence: TGTGCCAGCAGCGGAAAGCGGGGGGGCCAGTCAGATACGCAGTATTTT.

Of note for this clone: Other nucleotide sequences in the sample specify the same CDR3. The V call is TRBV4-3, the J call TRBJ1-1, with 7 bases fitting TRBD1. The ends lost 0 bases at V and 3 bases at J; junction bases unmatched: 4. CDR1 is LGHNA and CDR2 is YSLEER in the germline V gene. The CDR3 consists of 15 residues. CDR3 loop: CASSQDHRGDTEAFF. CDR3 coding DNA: TGCGCCAGCAGCCAAGATCACAGGGGTGACACTGAAGCTTTCTTT.

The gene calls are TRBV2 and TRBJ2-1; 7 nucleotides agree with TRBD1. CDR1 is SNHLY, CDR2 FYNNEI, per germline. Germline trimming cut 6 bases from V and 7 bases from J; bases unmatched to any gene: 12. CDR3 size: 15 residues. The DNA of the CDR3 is TGTGCCAGCAGAGACAGGGTTAGGAATGGTAATGAGCAGTTCTTC. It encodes CASRDRVRNGNEQFF.

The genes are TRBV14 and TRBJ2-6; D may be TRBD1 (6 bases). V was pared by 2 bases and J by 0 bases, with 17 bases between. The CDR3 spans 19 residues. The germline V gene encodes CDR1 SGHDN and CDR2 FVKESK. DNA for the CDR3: TGTGCCAGCAGCCAACGAGCAGGGGACCTTCACTCTGGGGCCAACGTCCTGACTTTC. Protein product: CASSQRAGDLHSGANVLTF.

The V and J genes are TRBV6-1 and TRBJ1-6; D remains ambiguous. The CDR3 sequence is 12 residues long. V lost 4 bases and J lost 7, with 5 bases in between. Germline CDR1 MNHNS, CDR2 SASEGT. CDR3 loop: CASSGPNSPLHF. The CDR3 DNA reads TGTGCCAGCAGTGGGCCGAATTCACCCCTCCACTTT.

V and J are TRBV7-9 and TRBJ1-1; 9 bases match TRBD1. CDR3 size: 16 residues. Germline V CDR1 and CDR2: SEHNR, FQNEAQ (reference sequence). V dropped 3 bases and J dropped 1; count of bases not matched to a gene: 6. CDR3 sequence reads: CASSFTGGTWNTEAFF. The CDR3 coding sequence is TGTGCCAGCAGCTTTACAGGGGGCACTTGGAACACTGAAGCTTTCTTT. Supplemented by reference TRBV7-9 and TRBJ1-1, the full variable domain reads DTGVSQNPRHKITKRGQNVTFRCDPISEHNRLYWYRQTLGQGPEFLTYFQNEAQLEKSRLLSDRFSAERPKGSFSTLEIQRTEQGDSAMYLCASSFTGGTWNTEAFFGQGTRLTVV.